These 19 T cell receptor beta chains originate from one sample sequenced in a study of cytomegalovirus exposure and HLA in healthy donors (dated by TCRdb to about 2017). Library prep was done by the immunoSEQ multiplex PCR assay. For the multiplex PCR, a mixture combining 60 forward primers for TCR Vbeta segments and 13 reverse primers for TCR Jbeta segments was used. TCRdb obtained this table from immuneACCESS and retained in-frame rearrangements with V and J assigned. These tables miss some clones; where compared with another copy, unresolved V genes account for less than half of the shortfall, and the remainder is unexplained. The sample profile shows roughly 140,000 clones; roughly 80% of them were found once. The top ten constitute about 2.6% of the sample. The sample comprised PBMCs. These receptors originate from a boy younger than 10 in good health and CMV-seronegative.

Remarks on this clone: At the DNA level, this CDR3 is encoded by other sequences in the same sample as well. V is TRBV5-1 and J is TRBJ2-7; tentative D call: TRBD2 (6 bases). The ends were cut back, 0 bases at V and 5 bases at J, with 12 bases in the middle. Germline CDR1 and CDR2: SGHRS and YFSETQ. The CDR3 loop spans 14 amino acids. CDR3 region: CASSLGGTVDEQYF. The CDR3 nucleotides read TGCGCCAGCAGCTTGGGCGGGACCGTAGACGAGCAGTACTTC.

The sample holds one count of this clone. The chain employs TRBV7-9 and TRBJ1-1, with 7 bases fitting TRBD1. Unmatched junction bases numbered 11, after V lost 6 bases and J lost 7 bases. The CDR3 is 14 residues long. Germline-derived CDR1 and CDR2 are SEHNR and FQNEAQ (reference sequence). The CDR3 region has the DNA TGTGCCAGCAGGTCCGGGACAGCCTCCGGTGAAGCTTTCTTT. Translating gives CASRSGTASGEAFF.

This clone was counted only a few times. At one of its ends the junction is not consistent with the germline gene, which may arise from a read error. This chain links TRBV7-9 with TRBJ2-7; 7 bases match TRBD1. CDR1 and CDR2 from the germline V gene are SEHNR and FQNEAQ (reference sequence). The CDR3 consists of 16 residues. The CDR3 reads CSSSSRTGVETYEQYF. CDR3 bases: TGTTCCAGCAGCTCCCGAACAGGGGTCGAGACCTACGAGCAGTACTTC.

The chain is built from TRBV13 and TRBJ1-2; TRBD1 matches at 7 bases. V was pared by 3 bases and J by 3 bases, with 7 bases of the junction left unmatched. In germline, CDR1 is PRHDT, CDR2 FYEKMQ (reference sequence). This CDR3 region has 15 residues. CDR3 region: CASSLQQGGYYGYTF. DNA for the CDR3: TGTGCCAGCAGCTTGCAGCAGGGGGGCTACTATGGCTACACCTTC.

V is TRBV11-2 and J is TRBJ2-2, with TRBD2 as a possible D gene (6 bases). Germline loops: CDR1 SGHAT, CDR2 FQNNGV. The CDR3 consists of 15 residues. V lost 2 bases and J 4 bases, leaving 11 bases between the germline ends. The CDR3 reads CASSLWVLATGELFF. In nucleotides, the CDR3 is TGTGCCAGCAGCTTATGGGTACTAGCCACCGGGGAGCTGTTTTTT. Full variable domain (rest looked up from reference TRBV11-2 and TRBJ2-2): EAGVAQSPRYKIIEKRQSVAFWCNPISGHATLYWYQQILGQGPKLLIQFQNNGVVDDSQLPKDRFSAERLKGVDSTLKIQPAKLEDSAVYLCASSLWVLATGELFFGEGSRLTVL.

The chain employs TRBV9 and TRBJ2-2; a possible D gene is TRBD2 (5 bases). V lost 4 bases and J lost 2, with 21 bases in between. Germline values: CDR1 SGDLS, CDR2 YYNGEE. The CDR3 runs 18 residues. The CDR3 nucleotides are TGTGCCAGCAGCCCCCGTGGTCGGGGAAGCCAAAACACCGGGGAGCTGTTTTTT. It encodes CASSPRGRGSQNTGELFF.

In this sample, this clone turned up once. The rearrangement joins TRBV7-8 to TRBJ2-5; TRBD2 matches 8 bases. The V segment lost 2 bases and the J segment 5 bases; nucleotides outside the gene matches: 10. Germline values: CDR1 SGHVS, CDR2 FQNEAQ. The CDR3 sequence is 16 residues long. The CDR3 DNA sequence: TGTGCCAGCAGCTTACAGGTAGCGGGAAAGGATGAGACCCAGTACTTC. This gives the protein CASSLQVAGKDETQYF.

This rearrangement joins TRBV7-9 to TRBJ2-5; 9 bases are a match to TRBD2. The J segment lost 3 bases and the V segment lost 8 bases, leaving 7 bases of the junction unmatched. Germline values: CDR1 SEHNR, CDR2 FQNEAQ (reference sequence). This CDR3 region has 14 residues. Here the CDR3 DNA reads TGTGCCAGCCGGGCGGGGGGGATCGAAGAGACCCAGTACTTC. It translates to CASRAGGIEETQYF.

Within the sample, this clone is medium-sized. The chain carries TRBV7-8 and TRBJ2-7; TRBD1 aligns across 7 bases. The CDR3 is made up of 15 amino acids. V lost 2 bases and J lost 6; bases outside the gene matches: 10. Germline V CDR1 and CDR2: SGHVS, FQNEAQ. The CDR3 here is CASSLNRGSASEQYF. The CDR3 DNA follows: TGTGCCAGCAGCTTAAACAGGGGTTCCGCCTCCGAGCAGTACTTC.

The chain links TRBV6-5 to TRBJ2-2; D gene uncertain. V was shortened by 4 bases and J by 0 bases, with 3 bases between the two germline ends. The V gene's germline CDR1 is MNHEY and CDR2 SVGAGI. This CDR3 is built from 13 residues. The CDR3 loop is CASSSANTGELFF. Written as DNA, the CDR3 is TGTGCCAGCAGTTCAGCGAACACCGGGGAGCTGTTTTTT.

The table lists this clone with a count of one. This chain links TRBV6-6 with TRBJ2-3, with TRBD2 identical over 9 bases. The V and J ends lost 4 bases and 1 base, in that order; junction bases with no gene match: 3. Germline V gene sequence: CDR1 MNHNY, CDR2 SVGAGI (reference sequence). This CDR3 contains 15 residues. CDR3 loop: CASSSQRGGTDTQYF. In DNA, the CDR3 is TGTGCCAGCAGTTCCCAGCGGGGGGGCACAGATACGCAGTATTTT.

The J gene is TRBJ2-1, the V gene TRBV5-1, with D tentatively TRBD1 (5 bases). CDR3 length equals 13 residues. Trimming left V 4 bases short and J 15 bases short, with 20 bases between. Germline values: CDR1 SGHRS, CDR2 YFSETQ. In nucleotides, the CDR3 is TGCGCCAGCAGCGCACAGGAGTCGAGCAATCGGTTCTTC. This gives the protein CASSAQESSNRFF.

The chain employs TRBV2 and TRBJ2-7; no reliable D call. Trimming took 1 base from V and 0 from J, leaving 4 bases between them. Per germline, CDR1 SNHLY and CDR2 FYNNEI. CDR3 size: 13 residues. CDR3 DNA sequence: TGTGCCAGCAGTGAAGGAGACTCCTACGAGCAGTACTTC. It specifies CASSEGDSYEQYF.

This clone occurred a few times. The chain recombines TRBV5-1 with TRBJ2-7; TRBD2 might be the D (6 bases). In germline, CDR1 is SGHRS, CDR2 YFSETQ. Trimming pared 2 bases from V and 0 bases from J, leaving 9 bases between. The CDR3 extends over 14 amino acids. CDR3 bases: TGCGCCAGCAGCTTTGGAGGGATCTCCTACGAGCAGTACTTC. Amino acid sequence: CASSFGGISYEQYF.

The V gene is TRBV27, the J gene TRBJ1-2; possible D gene TRBD1, 6 bases. Germline lookup yields CDR1 MNHEY and CDR2 SMNVEV (reference sequence). The CDR3 totals 16 residues. The V end lost 0 bases, the J end lost 5 bases, and 16 bases lay between the germline ends. The CDR3 bases are TGTGCCAGCAGTTTATCGTCAGGGGAAATCGGTTATGGCTACACCTTC. Protein sequence: CASSLSSGEIGYGYTF.

The rearrangement joins TRBV7-9 to TRBJ1-2; no firm D call. V was trimmed by 3 bases and J by 14 bases, leaving 10 bases between them. This CDR3 contains 10 residues. Germline V gene sequence: CDR1 SEHNR, CDR2 FQNEAQ (reference sequence). CDR3 sequence reads: CASSFEALTF. The DNA of the CDR3 is TGTGCCAGCAGCTTTGAAGCGTTGACCTTC.

V usage is TRBV6-5 and J usage is TRBJ1-4; D is possibly TRBD1 (5 bases). The CDR3 is 14 amino acids. V lost 5 bases and J 1 base, leaving 8 bases between the germline ends. Germline V gene data show CDR1 as MNHEY and CDR2 as SVGAGI. The CDR3 sequence: CASSGGGTNEKLFF. Written as DNA, the CDR3 is TGTGCCAGCAGTGGGGGGGGAACTAATGAAAAACTGTTTTTT.

The J gene is TRBJ2-5, the V gene TRBV6-1; unclear D gene. Per germline, CDR1 MNHNS and CDR2 SASEGT. Trimming took 6 bases from V and 4 from J, leaving 12 bases between them. This CDR3 spans 13 amino acids. The CDR3 spells CASSVTTLETQYF. In DNA form, the CDR3 reads TGTGCCAGCAGCGTAACTACCTTAGAGACCCAGTACTTC.

The genes are TRBV5-6 and TRBJ2-7; 8 nucleotides agree with TRBD1. The ends lost 2 bases at V and 4 bases at J; junction bases unmatched: 5. This CDR3 has 14 residues. CDR1 is SGHDT and CDR2 is YYEEEE in the germline V gene. The DNA of the CDR3 is TGTGCCAGCAGCTTACGGGGACAGGCGTACGAGCAGTACTTC. Encoded protein: CASSLRGQAYEQYF.